Following are 10 T cell receptor beta chains from one sample sequenced in a study of T-cell reconstitution after alpha-beta-depleted transplantation in children. Unique molecular identifiers were incorporated during preparation of the TCRbeta library. TCRdb re-analysed the PCR reads in MiXCR, keeping a single row per CDR3 protein. The sample contains about 490,000 distinct CDR3 sequences, about 10% of which appear only once. The input for sequencing was PBMCs, taken before TCRalphabeta/CD19-depleted stem cell transplant. The source of these receptors is a child aged 2 to 15 with inherited bone marrow failure, due to receive a stem cell transplant.

This clonotype showed up many times. V usage is TRBV25-1 and J usage is TRBJ2-7; 10 bases map to TRBD2. This CDR3 is 15 amino acids long. Trimming removed 1 base from V and 3 bases from J; junction bases left unmatched: 3. Germline V gene lookup returns CDR1 MGHDK and CDR2 SYGVNS. CDR3 bases: TGTGCCAGCAGTGAATTTGGACTAGCGGACTACGAGCAGTACTTC. Its translation is CASSEFGLADYEQYF.

As to this clonotype: This may be a read error: a much more frequent sequence differs by one nucleotide. DNA of the CDR3: TGCAGCGTCTTGAGGGGGCGCGAGCAGTACGTC. Translated, it gives CSVLRGREQYV. The chain joins TRBV29-1 to TRBJ2-7; TRBD1 agrees at 7 bases. CDR3 length: 11 residues. The germline V gene encodes CDR1 SQVTM and CDR2 ANQGSEA. The junction had 5 bases not matched to a gene; V was cut back by 6 bases and J by 6 bases.

As concerns this clonotype: It may be a read error: a sequence one base away is much more abundant. The rearrangement joins TRBV20-1 to TRBJ2-5; 10 nucleotides line up with TRBD2. The CDR3 is 14 amino acids. CDR1 and CDR2 (germline): DFQATT, SNEGSKA (reference sequence). CDR3 region: CSARSGTSVETRYF. The CDR3, as DNA: TGCAGTGCCAGGTCCGGGACTAGCGTCGAGACCCGGTACTTC.

This clonotype was counted many times. The chain employs TRBV28 and TRBJ2-7, with a weak D call TRBD1 (5 bases). The V gene lost 3 bases and the J gene lost 3 bases, with 12 bases spanning the gap. CDR1 is MDHEN, CDR2 SYDVKM, per germline. CDR3 length: 14 residues. CDR3 in amino acids: CASSFVRDLYEQYF. CDR3 nucleotides: TGTGCCAGCAGTTTCGTCAGGGATCTCTACGAGCAGTACTTC.

This clonotype was counted at least ten times. The V gene is TRBV2, the J gene TRBJ1-4; D not certain. The V gene's germline CDR1 is SNHLY and CDR2 FYNNEI. The V gene lost 6 bases and the J gene lost 2 bases, with 10 bases spanning the gap. The CDR3 contains 14 residues. The CDR3 loop is CASSPPLTNEKLFF. CDR3 coding DNA: TGTGCCAGCAGCCCACCCTTGACTAATGAAAAACTGTTTTTT.

The sample holds many counts of this clonotype. V usage is TRBV4-1 and J usage is TRBJ1-1; the D gene is possibly TRBD1 (6 bases). The CDR3 totals 15 residues. V lost 2 bases and J 4 bases, leaving 14 bases between the germline ends. Germline CDR1 reads MGHRA; CDR2 reads YSYEKL. The CDR3, as DNA: TGCGCCAGCAGCCAACCCCTTGGAGGGGGCACTGAAGCTTTCTTT. Protein: CASSQPLGGGTEAFF.

This clonotype has ten or more counts. This chain connects TRBV14 to TRBJ2-3, with TRBD2 matching over 8 bases. The J segment lost 4 bases and the V segment lost 6 bases, leaving 9 bases of the junction unmatched. Germline CDR1 is SGHDN and CDR2 is FVKESK. CDR3 size: 15 residues. This CDR3 is CASRRSGSGADTQYF. The CDR3 nucleotides read TGTGCCAGCAGACGGAGCGGGAGCGGGGCAGATACGCAGTATTTT. Based on the CDR3 plus reference TRBV14 and TRBJ2-3, the full variable domain is EAGVTQFPSHSVIEKGQTVTLRCDPISGHDNLYWYRRVMGKEIKFLLHFVKESKQDESGMPNNRFLAERTGGTYSTLKVQPAELEDSGVYFCASRRSGSGADTQYFGPGTRLTVL.

This clonotype has at least ten counts. The chain employs TRBV7-2 and TRBJ2-7; D is possibly TRBD2 (5 bases). Germline-derived CDR1 and CDR2 are SGHTA and FQGNSA. CDR3 length: 14 amino acids. Deletions cut 1 base from V and 4 bases from J, with 11 bases between. CDR3 amino acids: CASSLGLSKYEQYF. Written as DNA, the CDR3 is TGTGCCAGCAGCTTAGGACTATCCAAGTACGAGCAGTACTTC.

This clonotype was seen only a few times. The V and J genes are TRBV20-1 and TRBJ2-1; the match to TRBD1 covers 8 bases. Losses at the gene ends were 6 bases for V and 7 bases for J; bases not matched to a gene: 11. The CDR3 length is 14 residues. Germline CDR1 and CDR2: DFQATT and SNEGSKA (reference sequence). CDR3 sequence (DNA): TGCAGTGCCAGCCGAGACAGGGGCCTGAATGAGCAGTTCTTC. Protein sequence: CSASRDRGLNEQFF.

Many counts were recorded for this clonotype. The chain has TRBV7-9 and TRBJ1-4; D is perhaps TRBD1 (5 bases). This CDR3 comprises 11 residues. Germline lookup yields CDR1 SEHNR and CDR2 FQNEAQ (reference sequence). V was clipped by 8 bases and J by 7 bases, with 8 bases between them. CDR3 in amino acids: CASGRVEKLFF. Here the CDR3 DNA reads TGTGCCAGCGGCAGGGTTGAAAAACTGTTTTTT.